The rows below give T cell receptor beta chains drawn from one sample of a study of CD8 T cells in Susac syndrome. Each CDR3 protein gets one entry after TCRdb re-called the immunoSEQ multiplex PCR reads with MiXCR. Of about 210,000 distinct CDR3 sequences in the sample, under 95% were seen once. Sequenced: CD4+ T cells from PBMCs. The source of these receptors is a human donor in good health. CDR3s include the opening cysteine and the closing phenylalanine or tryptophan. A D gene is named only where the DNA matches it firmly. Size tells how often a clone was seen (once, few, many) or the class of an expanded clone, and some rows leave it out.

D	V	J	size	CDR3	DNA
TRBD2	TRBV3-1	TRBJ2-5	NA	CASSQGLAGRQETQYF	TGTGCCAGCAGCCAAGGACTAGCGGGGCGACAAGAGACCCAGTACTTC
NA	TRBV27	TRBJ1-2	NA	CASSSQGYGYTF	TGTGCCAGCAGTTCACAGGGATATGGCTACACCTTC
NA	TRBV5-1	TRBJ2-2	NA	CASSLTLGNTGELFF	TGCGCCAGCAGCTTGACCCTAGGGAACACCGGGGAGCTGTTTTTT
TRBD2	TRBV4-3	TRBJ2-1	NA	CASSQVGAGGRNEQFF	TGCGCCAGCAGCCAAGTGGGAGCGGGGGGGCGTAATGAGCAGTTCTTC
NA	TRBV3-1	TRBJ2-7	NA	CASSSQGILYEQYF	TGTGCCAGCAGCTCCCAGGGGATTTTATACGAGCAGTACTTC
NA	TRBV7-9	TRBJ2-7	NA	CASSSRDPYEQYF	TGTGCCAGCAGCTCCCGGGACCCCTACGAGCAGTACTTC
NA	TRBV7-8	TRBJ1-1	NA	CASSLRVTEAFF	TGTGCCAGCAGCTTGAGGGTCACTGAAGCTTTCTTT
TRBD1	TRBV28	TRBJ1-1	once	CASSPYRGTYTEAFF	TGTGCCAGCAGTCCGTACAGGGGAACTTACACTGAAGCTTTCTTT
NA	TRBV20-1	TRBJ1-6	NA	CSARESRGENSPLHF	TGCAGTGCACGAGAGTCACGGGGAGAAAATTCACCCCTCCACTTT
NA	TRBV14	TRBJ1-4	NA	CASSHLMKGNEKLFF	TGTGCCAGCAGCCATCTCATGAAGGGTAATGAAAAACTGTTTTTT
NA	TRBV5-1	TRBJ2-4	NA	CASSPPGTKNIQYF	TGCGCCAGCAGCCCGCCGGGGACCAAAAACATTCAGTACTTC
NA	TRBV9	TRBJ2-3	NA	CASSSRRGSSTDTQYF	TGTGCCAGCAGCTCTCGACGAGGGTCTAGCACAGATACGCAGTATTTT
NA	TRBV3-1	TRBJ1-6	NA	CASSQEAGRSPLHF	TGTGCCAGCAGCCAAGAGGCAGGCCGGTCACCCCTCCACTTT
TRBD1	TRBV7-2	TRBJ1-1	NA	CASSLVVGGIRDTEAFF	TGTGCCAGCAGCTTAGTCGTAGGGGGCATTAGGGACACTGAAGCTTTCTTT
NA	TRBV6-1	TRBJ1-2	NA	CASSRQRDYGYTF	TGTGCCAGCAGTCGACAGCGGGACTATGGCTACACCTTC
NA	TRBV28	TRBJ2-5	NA	CASNRVEETQYF	TGTGCCAGCAATCGGGTGGAAGAGACCCAGTACTTC
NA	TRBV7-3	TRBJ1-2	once	CASSLSTDSVYGYTF	TGTGCCAGCAGCTTATCGACGGACAGCGTTTATGGCTACACCTTC
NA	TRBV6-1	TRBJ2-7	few	CATRGAQGRYEQYF	TGTGCCACCAGAGGGGCACAGGGCCGGTACGAGCAGTACTTC
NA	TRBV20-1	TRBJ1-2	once	CSASFPRLGYTF	TGCAGTGCTAGTTTCCCCCGCCTTGGCTACACCTTC
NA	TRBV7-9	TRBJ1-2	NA	CASSKGGVDGYTF	TGTGCCAGCAGCAAAGGAGGCGTGGACGGCTACACCTTC
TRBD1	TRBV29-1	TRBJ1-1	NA	CSVATGVGTEAFF	TGCAGCGTGGCTACAGGGGTAGGCACTGAAGCTTTCTTT
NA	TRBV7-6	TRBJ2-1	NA	CASSSGGREQFF	TGTGCCAGCAGCTCCGGGGGCCGAGAGCAGTTCTTC
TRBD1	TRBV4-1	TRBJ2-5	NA	CASSHGRGTGRGYQETQYF	TGCGCCAGCAGCCACGGGCGTGGGACAGGGAGGGGGTACCAAGAGACCCAGTACTTC
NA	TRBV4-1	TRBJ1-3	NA	CASSQAGTRTSGNTIYF	TGCGCCAGCAGCCAAGCCGGGACCCGGACCTCTGGAAACACCATATATTTT
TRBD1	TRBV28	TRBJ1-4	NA	CASSYSGGGEKLFF	TGTGCCAGCAGCTACTCAGGGGGCGGTGAAAAACTGTTTTTT
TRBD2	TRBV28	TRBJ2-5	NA	CATKTSNQETQYF	TGTGCCACCAAGACTAGCAACCAAGAGACCCAGTACTTC
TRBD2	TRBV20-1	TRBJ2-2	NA	CSARVSGGTGELFF	TGCAGTGCTAGAGTATCGGGGGGCACCGGGGAGCTGTTTTTT